The 27 T cell receptor beta chains below come from one sample, sequenced in a study of beta chain features in type 1 diabetes. Overall study findings and caveats: All four CD4+ subsets from Type 1 diabetes patients carried moderately but significantly shorter TCRB CDR3s.

Expressed TCRB transcripts were sequenced because the isolated RNA had all been reverse transcribed beforehand. TCRdb's copy holds only in-frame clones and misses some; the assay was immunoSEQ multiplex PCR. Here the sample spans over 200,000 clones, roughly a tenth being singletons. Antigens of these TCRs are unknown. Sequenced input: naive CD4+ T cells from blood. These TCRs come from a man under 40 with type 1 diabetes.

This clone has more than one count but fewer than ten. The chain carries TRBV18 and TRBJ1-1; D is perhaps TRBD1 (6 bases). This CDR3 is 13 amino acids long. The germline V and J ends were trimmed by 8 bases and 2 bases, with 12 bases remaining between them. Germline V gives CDR1 KGHSH, CDR2 LQKENI. CDR3 DNA sequence: TGTGCCAGCGCAGAGGGACAAAACACTGAAGCTTTCTTT. Its protein product is CASAEGQNTEAFF.

The J gene is TRBJ2-5, the V gene TRBV5-1; 8 nucleotides match TRBD2. The germline gives CDR1 SGHRS, CDR2 YFSETQ. The trim removed 7 bases at V and 2 bases at J, leaving 4 bases unmatched. The CDR3 length is 13 residues. The DNA of the CDR3 is TGCGCCAGCGGAAGCGGGGGACAAGAGACCCAGTACTTC. Translated, it gives CASGSGGQETQYF.

The chain employs TRBV1 and TRBJ2-3; TRBD2 is taken as the D call from the table, unchecked against the DNA. TRBV1 is a known pseudogene. The CDR3 is made up of 16 amino acids. As DNA, the CDR3 is TGCACCAGCAGCCAGGGACTAGCGGGGAGCACAGATACGCAGTATTTT. It is translated as CTSSQGLAGSTDTQYF.

The rearrangement uses TRBV27 and TRBJ2-1, with 8 bases matching TRBD2. The CDR3 spans 17 residues. Germline V lookup: CDR1 MNHEY, CDR2 SMNVEV (reference sequence). J gave up 8 bases and V 7 bases, and 19 bases lay outside the gene matches. CDR3 nucleotides: TGTGCCAGCACTCGGGAGGGCCGCTCGGGATTACAGGATGAGCAGTTCTTC. Translating gives CASTREGRSGLQDEQFF.

The table lists this clone with a few counts. The sample holds other DNA sequences that translate to the same CDR3. The chain links TRBV2 to TRBJ2-5, with D unresolved. This CDR3 comprises 10 residues. The germline V gene encodes CDR1 SNHLY and CDR2 FYNNEI. Trimming removed 8 bases at V and 3 bases at J, with 4 bases between. CDR3 nucleotide sequence: TGTGCCAGCGCAGAAGAGACCCAGTACTTC. Residues: CASAEETQYF. The whole variable domain, filled in from reference TRBV2 and TRBJ2-5, reads EPEVTQTPSHQVTQMGQEVILRCVPISNHLYFYWYRQILGQKVEFLVSFYNNEISEKSEIFDDQFSVERPDGSNFTLKIRSTKLEDSAMYFCASAEETQYFGPGTRLLVL.

The table lists this clone with a few counts. V and J are TRBV5-1 and TRBJ2-5; D remains unclear. Trimming removed 2 bases at V and 1 base at J, with 6 bases between. This CDR3 contains 13 residues. Germline V gene lookup returns CDR1 SGHRS and CDR2 YFSETQ. The DNA for the CDR3 is TGCGCCAGCAGCTTTCTACTCCAAGAGACCCAGTACTTC. The encoded protein is CASSFLLQETQYF.

In its sample, this clone was seen a few times. This chain uses TRBV4-3 with TRBJ2-2, with 12 nucleotides matching TRBD2. CDR3 length equals 18 residues. The junction had 7 bases not matched to a gene; V was cut back by 0 bases and J by 5 bases. In germline, CDR1 is LGHNA, CDR2 YSLEER. The CDR3 DNA follows: TGCGCCAGCAGCCAAGAGTCGCTAGCGGGGGGGCGAACCGGGGAGCTGTTTTTT. Translation: CASSQESLAGGRTGELFF.

The chain is built from TRBV15 and TRBJ2-1; TRBD2 is a possible D gene (5 bases). CDR1 and CDR2 (germline): LNHNV, YYDKDF (reference sequence). Trimming pared 2 bases from V and 1 base from J, leaving 9 bases between. The CDR3 totals 15 residues. In DNA, the CDR3 is TGTGCCACCAGCAGACCTAGCCGTTCCTACAATGAGCAGTTCTTC. As protein: CATSRPSRSYNEQFF. Filled out from reference TRBV15 and TRBJ2-1, the complete variable domain reads DAMVIQNPRYQVTQFGKPVTLSCSQTLNHNVMYWYQQKSSQAPKLLFHYYDKDFNNEADTPDNFQSRRPNTSFCFLDIRSPGLGDTAMYLCATSRPSRSYNEQFFGPGTRLTVL.

The chain joins TRBV5-4 to TRBJ2-7; 9 bases align to TRBD1. The V gene's germline CDR1 is SGHNT and CDR2 YYREEE (reference sequence). The CDR3 sequence is 13 residues long. The V gene end was trimmed by 4 bases and the J gene end by 5 bases; junction bases not matched to a gene: 4. The CDR3 bases are TGTGCCAGCAGCCACCGGGACAGGGACGAGCAGTACTTC. It is translated as CASSHRDRDEQYF.

The V and J genes are TRBV19 and TRBJ2-1; 7 positions agree with TRBD1. Germline CDR1 is LNHDA and CDR2 is SQIVND (reference sequence). Trimming at V came to 4 bases and at J to 4 bases, leaving 10 bases not matched to a gene. There are 16 residues in the CDR3. CDR3 DNA sequence: TGTGCCAGTAGTACCGACAGGGTCGGTCGGTACAATGAGCAGTTCTTC. The encoded protein is CASSTDRVGRYNEQFF.

The V and J genes are TRBV2 and TRBJ2-7; possible D gene TRBD1, 6 bases. The V and J ends lost 6 bases and 3 bases respectively, with 15 bases between them. Germline loops: CDR1 SNHLY, CDR2 FYNNEI. The length of the CDR3 is 14 residues. The CDR3 region is CASRDSLGGYEQYF. In DNA, the CDR3 is TGTGCCAGCAGGGACTCCTTAGGGGGCTACGAGCAGTACTTC. Based on the CDR3 plus reference TRBV2 and TRBJ2-7, the full variable domain is EPEVTQTPSHQVTQMGQEVILRCVPISNHLYFYWYRQILGQKVEFLVSFYNNEISEKSEIFDDQFSVERPDGSNFTLKIRSTKLEDSAMYFCASRDSLGGYEQYFGPGTRLTVT.

The CDR3 is CASSIRTGGVVVRTGELFF. For the CDR3, the DNA is TGTGCCAGTAGTATCCGGACAGGGGGCGTTGTTGTTCGGACCGGGGAGCTGTTTTTT. J is TRBJ2-2 and V is TRBV19; 11 positions agree with TRBD1. Trimming cost V 3 bases and J 5 bases; bases outside gene matches: 14. CDR1 LNHDA and CDR2 SQIVND come from the germline V gene (reference sequence). CDR3 length: 19 amino acids.

The rearrangement joins TRBV5-1 to TRBJ1-3; D gene ambiguous. Germline V gives CDR1 SGHRS, CDR2 YFSETQ. V lost 2 bases and J lost 8, with 11 bases in between. The CDR3 covers 13 residues. CDR3 in DNA: TGCGCCAGCAGCTTTGAAGGAGAGGACACCATATATTTT. This encodes CASSFEGEDTIYF.

The rearrangement joins TRBV18 to TRBJ2-7, with a weak D call TRBD1 (8 bases). Germline V gene data show CDR1 as KGHSH and CDR2 as LQKENI. V was clipped by 5 bases and J by 5 bases, with 13 bases between them. CDR3 length: 13 amino acids. The CDR3, as DNA: TGTGCCAGCTCAAGGACAGGGAGGGACGAGCAGTACTTC. Translated: CASSRTGRDEQYF.

The rearrangement links TRBV7-9 to TRBJ1-2, with TRBD1 matching over 8 bases. V gave up 4 bases and J gave up 4 bases; unmatched junction bases: 2. This CDR3 comprises 13 residues. Germline CDR1 reads SEHNR; CDR2 reads FQNEAQ (reference sequence). DNA of the CDR3: TGTGCCAGCAGCTCCGGACAGGGCTATGGCTACACCTTC. Translated: CASSSGQGYGYTF.

The CDR3 DNA sequence: TGCGCCAGCAGCCGGGGACAGGGGAGGGAAGATACGCAGTATTTT. It encodes CASSRGQGREDTQYF. V gene TRBV5-1 combines with J gene TRBJ2-3; TRBD1 matches at 10 bases. V lost 4 bases and J lost 5; bases outside the gene matches: 7. The CDR3 runs 15 residues. The V gene's germline CDR1 is SGHRS and CDR2 YFSETQ.

The V and J genes are TRBV29-1 and TRBJ2-1, with D possibly matching TRBD1 (5 bases). Germline CDR1 and CDR2: SQVTM and ANQGSEA. V was pared by 4 bases and J by 3 bases, with 13 bases between. CDR3 length equals 14 residues. CDR3 in amino acids: CSVGSRVGYNEQFF. As DNA, the CDR3 is TGCAGCGTTGGTTCCAGGGTGGGCTACAATGAGCAGTTCTTC.

This chain uses TRBV29-1 with TRBJ2-2; the match to TRBD2 covers 8 bases. V shed 3 bases and J 7 bases; nucleotides not matched to a gene: 4. CDR3 length: 13 residues. Germline V gene sequence: CDR1 SQVTM, CDR2 ANQGSEA. CDR3 in DNA: TGCAGCGTTGATGTAGCGGGGTTCGGGGAGCTGTTTTTT. Translated: CSVDVAGFGELFF.

This clone occurred a few times. The V and J genes are TRBV5-1 and TRBJ2-3; 7 nucleotides agree with TRBD1. After removal of 4 bases from V and 1 base from J, the junction contained 6 bases not matched to a gene. This CDR3 has 15 residues. Germline V lookup: CDR1 SGHRS, CDR2 YFSETQ. For the CDR3, the DNA is TGCGCCAGCAGCCCCCACGGACAGGGCACAGATACGCAGTATTTT. Residues: CASSPHGQGTDTQYF.

The sample holds a few counts of this clone. The genes are TRBV9 and TRBJ2-2; 7 bases are a match to TRBD1. Per the germline V gene, CDR1 is SGDLS and CDR2 is YYNGEE. The CDR3 loop spans 12 amino acids. V was pared by 4 bases and J by 13 bases, with 7 bases of the junction left unmatched. This CDR3 is CASSLRQGPLFF. In nucleotides, the CDR3 is TGTGCCAGCAGCCTCCGACAGGGACCGCTGTTTTTT. Combining the CDR3 with reference TRBV9 and TRBJ2-2 gives the whole variable domain DSGVTQTPKHLITATGQRVTLRCSPRSGDLSVYWYQQSLDQGLQFLIQYYNGEERAKGNILERFSAQQFPDLHSELNLSSLELGDSALYFCASSLRQGPLFFGEGSRLTVL.

The sample holds a few counts of this clone. The chain joins TRBV7-9 to TRBJ2-6; D is undetermined. The CDR3 extends over 15 amino acids. Trimming left V 1 base short and J 0 bases short, with 4 bases between. CDR1 SEHNR and CDR2 FQNEAQ come from the germline V gene (reference sequence). CDR3 in amino acids: CASSLGDSGANVLTF. The CDR3 DNA sequence: TGTGCCAGCAGCTTAGGAGACTCTGGGGCCAACGTCCTGACTTTC.

The chain links TRBV29-1 to TRBJ1-2, with D possibly TRBD1 on 6 matching bases. Germline CDR1 SQVTM, CDR2 ANQGSEA. This CDR3 spans 12 amino acids. V was trimmed by 6 bases and J by 2 bases, leaving 10 bases between them. CDR3 loop: CSVGDTNYGYTF. The CDR3 coding sequence is TGCAGCGTGGGGGACACCAACTATGGCTACACCTTC.

This clone showed up just a few times. The chain is built from TRBV10-3 and TRBJ2-7; a possible D gene is TRBD2 (6 bases). V was trimmed by 10 bases and J by 1 base, leaving 20 bases between them. The CDR3 is made up of 15 amino acids. Germline loops: CDR1 ENHRY, CDR2 SYGVKD. For the CDR3, the DNA is TGTGCCACTCGGAGGGAGGACTCTGCTTCCTACGAGCAGTACTTC. As protein: CATRREDSASYEQYF.

The chain recombines TRBV30 with TRBJ1-1; 7 nucleotides align to TRBD1. After removal of 8 bases from V and 11 bases from J, the junction contained 8 bases not matched to a gene. The CDR3 spans 10 residues. Germline CDR1 reads GTSNPN; CDR2 reads SVGIG (reference sequence). For the CDR3, the DNA is TGTGCCACAATAACAGGGGATGCTTTCTTT. Residues: CATITGDAFF.

This clone was picked up a small number of times. The gene calls are TRBV9 and TRBJ2-5, with D uncertain. CDR1 and CDR2 from the germline V gene are SGDLS and YYNGEE. Trimming took off 4 bases at V and 5 bases at J, with 12 bases between the two ends. There are 13 residues in the CDR3. This CDR3 is CASSYQASETQYF. The CDR3 coding sequence is TGTGCCAGCAGCTACCAGGCTTCGGAGACCCAGTACTTC.

A few counts support this clone. V usage is TRBV11-2 and J usage is TRBJ1-1; D gene ambiguous. Germline CDR1 reads SGHAT; CDR2 reads FQNNGV. V gave up 0 bases and J gave up 5 bases, with 10 bases separating them. The CDR3 extends over 14 amino acids. In nucleotides, the CDR3 is TGTGCCAGCAGCTTAGATGAGCTCCGAACTGAAGCTTTCTTT. This sequence encodes CASSLDELRTEAFF.

This clone has a handful of counts. V gene TRBV5-1 combines with J gene TRBJ2-7; D not certain. The germline V gene has CDR1 SGHRS and CDR2 YFSETQ. The CDR3 covers 15 residues. V shed 7 bases and J shed 0 bases, with 17 bases lying between them. For the CDR3, the DNA is TGCGCCAGCGCCAACTCTCCAGCGATCTCCTACGAGCAGTACTTC. Protein sequence: CASANSPAISYEQYF.